The 18 T cell receptor beta chains given below trace back to one sample, sequenced in a study of regulatory T cells in long-lasting Graves disease. HTBI primers from iRepertoire and Arm-PCR of CDR3 regions yielded the TCR beta libraries. TCRdb independently ran MiXCR on the multiplex PCR reads; one entry per CDR3 protein. The sample records about 470,000 distinct CDR3 sequences, roughly 20% being singletons. Sample time point: persistent/refractory GD, antithyroid drugs over 5 years with positive TRAb. PBMC RNA was the source of the TCR library. Here the sequenced sample was peripheral blood mononuclear cells (PBMCs), taken when the disease was refractory, from a patient treated with antithyroid drugs. The receptors were gathered from a female donor with Graves disease.

This clonotype has a count of ten or more. V gene TRBV28 combines with J gene TRBJ2-7, with 13 bases that match TRBD2. The CDR3 length is 17 residues. Trimming cost V 4 bases and J 3 bases; bases outside gene matches: 9. CDR1 is MDHEN, CDR2 SYDVKM, per germline. Written as DNA, the CDR3 is TGTGCCAGCAGTTCCCCGAGGACTAGCGGGAGAGGCTACGAGCAGTACTTC. It is translated as CASSSPRTSGRGYEQYF.

At least ten counts were recorded for this clonotype. The rearrangement uses TRBV2 and TRBJ1-1; weak D call: TRBD1 (6 bases). CDR1 and CDR2 from the germline V gene are SNHLY and FYNNEI. CDR3 length: 14 amino acids. The ends were cut back, 8 bases at V and 1 base at J, with 14 bases in the middle. CDR3 in amino acids: CASVRGRGNTEAFF. CDR3 sequence (DNA): TGTGCCAGCGTCCGGGGGCGCGGGAACACTGAAGCTTTCTTT.

This chain connects TRBV6-5 to TRBJ2-1; the match to TRBD2 covers 12 bases. The CDR3 loop spans 13 amino acids. In germline, CDR1 is MNHEY, CDR2 SVGAGI. V shed 4 bases and J 10 bases; nucleotides not matched to a gene: 2. CDR3 sequence (DNA): TGTGCCAGCAGTTGGGGACTAGCGGGCGAGCAGTTCTTC. This encodes CASSWGLAGEQFF.

As to this clonotype: The junction shows a germline mismatch at one end, possibly a read error. This sequence joins TRBV9 and TRBJ2-7, with 13 bases fitting TRBD2. Per germline, CDR1 SGDLS and CDR2 YYNGEE. The CDR3 extends over 15 amino acids. The CDR3 region has the DNA TGTGCCAGCAGCCTCGGGACTAGCGGGGCCTACGGGCAGTACTTC. Encoded protein: CASSLGTSGAYGQYF. Full variable domain (rest looked up from reference TRBV9 and TRBJ2-7): DSGVTQTPKHLITATGQRVTLRCSPRSGDLSVYWYQQSLDQGLQFLIQYYNGEERAKGNILERFSAQQFPDLHSELNLSSLELGDSALYFCASSLGTSGAYGQYFGPGTRLTVT.

This clonotype was counted only a few times. The genes are TRBV6-1 and TRBJ2-7; D is undetermined. Germline-derived CDR1 and CDR2 are MNHNS and SASEGT. Trimming stripped 6 bases from V and 0 bases from J, with 12 bases between. This CDR3 is built from 14 residues. CDR3 bases: TGTGCCAGCAGCCCCGCGCTGATCTCCTACGAGCAGTACTTC. This encodes CASSPALISYEQYF.

The V gene is TRBV10-3, the J gene TRBJ2-1; D is unresolved. Germline CDR1 reads ENHRY; CDR2 reads SYGVKD. The V and J ends lost 2 bases and 4 bases respectively, with 9 bases between them. The CDR3 is 14 amino acids. The CDR3 is CAISERALYNEQFF. The CDR3 DNA follows: TGTGCCATCAGTGAGAGGGCACTTTACAATGAGCAGTTCTTC.

This clonotype was seen at least ten times. The CDR3 sequence is CASSRDRRNTEAFF. DNA for the CDR3: TGTGCCAGCAGCCGGGACAGGAGGAACACTGAAGCTTTCTTT. The V call is TRBV2, the J call TRBJ1-1; 8 positions match TRBD1. J gave up 1 base and V 6 bases, and 4 bases lay outside the gene matches. This CDR3 contains 14 residues. The germline gives CDR1 SNHLY, CDR2 FYNNEI.

This clonotype was seen more than once but under ten times. This chain links TRBV7-9 with TRBJ1-1, with TRBD1 identical over 7 bases. The CDR3 consists of 15 residues. Germline V CDR1 and CDR2: SEHNR, FQNEAQ (reference sequence). V gave up 6 bases and J gave up 1 base; unmatched junction bases: 8. The CDR3 region is CASSFYRDRNTEAFF. In DNA, the CDR3 is TGTGCCAGCAGTTTCTACCGGGACAGGAACACTGAAGCTTTCTTT.

The rearrangement uses TRBV4-2 and TRBJ1-2; D unresolved. Germline V lookup: CDR1 LGHNA, CDR2 YNFKEQ. Trimming cost V 0 bases and J 3 bases, with 8 bases left between them. CDR3 length: 14 amino acids. The DNA for the CDR3 is TGTGCCAGCAGCCAAGAAGGCACGGACTATGGCTACACCTTC. It yields the protein CASSQEGTDYGYTF.

This rearrangement joins TRBV20-1 to TRBJ2-3, with D possibly being TRBD2 (5 bases). Per germline, CDR1 DFQATT and CDR2 SNEGSKA (reference sequence). V lost 5 bases, J lost 7 bases, and 10 bases lay in between. This CDR3 has 11 amino acids. The CDR3 loop reads CSAPLAHTQYF. The CDR3 DNA follows: TGCAGTGCTCCGCTAGCCCATACGCAGTATTTT.

This clonotype occurred a few times. The chain has TRBV9 and TRBJ2-7; TRBD2 matches at 9 bases. The CDR3 has 15 amino acids. CDR1 and CDR2 from the germline V gene are SGDLS and YYNGEE. V shed 0 bases, J shed 5 bases, and the junction held 6 bases outside the gene matches. The CDR3 here is CASSVDAGGRDEQYF. The CDR3 bases are TGTGCCAGCAGCGTAGACGCGGGAGGGCGGGACGAGCAGTACTTC.

The V and J genes are TRBV20-1 and TRBJ2-7; TRBD2 aligns across 12 bases. V trimming: 6 bases; J trimming: 0 bases; junction bases outside the gene matches: 0. Germline CDR1 reads DFQATT; CDR2 reads SNEGSKA (reference sequence). The length of the CDR3 is 13 residues. The chain's CDR3 is CSALAGGSYEQYF. As DNA, the CDR3 is TGCAGTGCACTAGCGGGAGGCTCCTACGAGCAGTACTTC.

CDR3 sequence: CASSLVRLNTGELFF. The CDR3, as DNA: TGTGCCAGCAGCTTGGTTAGACTGAACACCGGGGAGCTGTTTTTT. The rearrangement joins TRBV5-6 to TRBJ2-2, with D unclear. This CDR3 contains 15 residues. Germline CDR1 is SGHDT and CDR2 is YYEEEE. V lost 0 bases to trimming and J lost 1 base, with 7 bases between them.

Many counts were recorded for this clonotype. This chain joins TRBV11-2 and TRBJ2-7; 8 bases fit TRBD2. The CDR3 is 13 residues long. Germline V gene data show CDR1 as SGHAT and CDR2 as FQNNGV. V was clipped by 9 bases and J by 4 bases; unmatched bases: 8. CDR3 sequence reads: CASLSGDKYEQYF. In nucleotides, the CDR3 is TGTGCCAGTCTTAGCGGGGATAAATACGAGCAGTACTTC.

This clonotype was counted many times. The chain employs TRBV7-6 and TRBJ2-7; D not resolved. Germline V gives CDR1 SGHVS, CDR2 FNYEAQ. V was shortened by 6 bases and J by 1 base, with 10 bases between the two germline ends. CDR3 size: 13 residues. This CDR3 reads CASRLGTSYEQYF. Here the CDR3 DNA reads TGTGCCAGCAGATTGGGTACTTCCTACGAGCAGTACTTC. Together with reference TRBV7-6 and TRBJ2-7, the CDR3 gives the full variable domain: GAGVSQSPRYKVTKRGQDVALRCDPISGHVSLYWYRQALGQGPEFLTYFNYEAQQDKSGLPNDRFSAERPEGSISTLTIQRTEQRDSAMYRCASRLGTSYEQYFGPGTRLTVT.

The genes are TRBV7-8 and TRBJ2-5; D not certain. This CDR3 is built from 17 residues. V was shortened by 5 bases and J by 5 bases, with 24 bases between the two germline ends. The V gene's germline CDR1 is SGHVS and CDR2 FQNEAQ. The CDR3 bases are TGTGCCAGCAGCCCAAAACGAGTTGCTAGAAGTAGGGAGACCCAGTACTTC. It yields the protein CASSPKRVARSRETQYF.

The genes are TRBV2 and TRBJ1-5, with D hard to call. The CDR3 is 14 residues long. V dropped 5 bases and J dropped 3 bases, with 11 bases sitting between them. CDR1 SNHLY and CDR2 FYNNEI come from the germline V gene. The CDR3 DNA follows: TGTGCCAGCAGTCCCCAGAGAGACAATCAGCCCCAGCATTTT. Translated, it gives CASSPQRDNQPQHF.

With respect to this clonotype: This may come from a read error, since a much larger clone is one base off. The chain couples TRBV29-1 to TRBJ2-7; D perhaps matches TRBD2 (6 bases). This CDR3 has 12 residues. Germline V lookup: CDR1 SQVTM, CDR2 ANQGSEA. The V end was cut by 0 bases, the J end by 4 bases, with 7 bases between. The CDR3, as DNA: TGCAGCGTTGAAGACGGGGGATACGAGCAGTACTTC. As protein: CSVEDGGYEQYF.